The 4 T cell receptor beta chains listed next were all sequenced from one sample in a study of cytomegalovirus exposure and HLA in healthy donors. PCR employed 60 Vbeta and 13 Jbeta primers. The method was immunoSEQ multiplex PCR; TCRdb's version includes in-frame clones alone and lacks a portion of them. The table records under 70,000 clones, 70% of them present only once. Sequencing used PBMCs. These receptors were obtained from a woman in her fifties or sixties in good health and CMV-seropositive.

This clone was counted a few times. V usage is TRBV6-5 and J usage is TRBJ1-6, with 7 nucleotides matching TRBD1. In germline, CDR1 is MNHEY, CDR2 SVGAGI. The CDR3 has 14 amino acids. The J segment lost 10 bases and the V segment lost 4 bases, leaving 7 bases of the junction unmatched. For the CDR3, the DNA is TGTGCCAGCAGTTTGGACAGGAACAACTCACCCCTCCACTTT. Translation gives CASSLDRNNSPLHF.

The V gene is TRBV15, the J gene TRBJ2-7; no definite D call. This CDR3 is built from 13 residues. Trimming removed 0 bases from V and 1 base from J, with 4 bases in between. The germline V gene encodes CDR1 LNHNV and CDR2 YYDKDF (reference sequence). The DNA of the CDR3 is TGTGCCACCAGCAGAGATCCTTCCTACGAGCAGTACTTC. Translation: CATSRDPSYEQYF.

V gene TRBV5-1 combines with J gene TRBJ1-2; TRBD1 agrees at 10 bases. The CDR3 runs 13 residues. CDR1 SGHRS and CDR2 YFSETQ come from the germline V gene. Trimming cost V 4 bases and J 8 bases; bases outside gene matches: 5. The DNA of the CDR3 is TGCGCCAGCAGCCGCGGGACAGGGGAAGGCTACACCTTC. Translating gives CASSRGTGEGYTF.

This clone was found a few times. The chain is built from TRBV27 and TRBJ1-1; D is undetermined. The CDR3 is 15 residues long. The germline V gene encodes CDR1 MNHEY and CDR2 SMNVEV (reference sequence). Trimming cost V 5 bases and J 1 base, with 14 bases left between them. Here the CDR3 reads CASSTPNRGNTEAFF. The CDR3 coding sequence is TGTGCCAGCAGTACCCCTAATAGAGGGAACACTGAAGCTTTCTTT.